A selection of T cell receptor beta chains follows, all from one sample in a study of blood T cell repertoires in COVID-19. Data came from immunoSEQ multiplex PCR; TCRdb stores just in-frame clones and leaves some out. Of 110,000 to 150,000 clones listed, 78% were seen once; the top ten hold about 2%. Material: peripheral blood. The receptors come from a woman aged 60 to 75 with acute or convalescent COVID-19. Each CDR3 is given with its conserved first and last residue. The D gene is left open where the match is weak. A row's size may be missing; if present it is once, few, many or a size class.

d_call clone_size j_call v_call cdr3_aa cdr3_nt
. . TRBJ1-2 TRBV11-2 CASSLDPLAGGGRNYGYTF TGTGCCAGCAGCTTAGATCCTCTTGCGGGAGGAGGCCGAAACTATGGCTACACCTTC
. . TRBJ1-1 TRBV7-2 CASSSFGQILNTEAFF TGTGCCAGCAGCTCCTTCGGACAGATTCTGAACACTGAAGCTTTCTTT
TRBD1 . TRBJ1-5 TRBV5-8 CASSLETGGSQPQHF TGTGCCAGCAGCTTGGAGACAGGGGGCAGTCAGCCCCAGCATTTT
. once TRBJ2-7 TRBV19 CASSRSGNYEQYF TGTGCCAGTAGTAGGTCCGGGAACTACGAGCAGTACTTC
TRBD2 . TRBJ2-1 TRBV9 CASSVEGLAGVSPNEQFF TGTGCCAGCAGCGTAGAGGGACTAGCGGGCGTCAGCCCCAATGAGCAGTTCTTC
TRBD1 . TRBJ2-7 TRBV5-5 CASSPGTGGRYEQYF TGTGCCAGCAGCCCCGGGACAGGGGGACGCTACGAGCAGTACTTC
. . TRBJ1-2 TRBV30 CAWDPPTAYGYTF TGTGCCTGGGACCCCCCCACAGCCTATGGCTACACCTTC
TRBD1 few TRBJ2-7 TRBV7-9 CASSFSGGSSYEQYF TGTGCCAGCAGCTTCTCAGGGGGCTCCTCCTACGAGCAGTACTTC
TRBD1 . TRBJ1-1 TRBV19 CASSYGRTGGAVEAFF TGTGCCAGTAGTTACGGGAGGACAGGGGGCGCGGTTGAAGCTTTCTTT
. . TRBJ1-1 TRBV30 CAWSTGQNTEAFF TGTGCCTGGAGTACAGGACAGAACACTGAAGCTTTCTTT
. . TRBJ1-5 TRBV27 CASSLGPWEPQHF TGTGCCAGCAGTTTAGGGCCCTGGGAGCCCCAGCATTTT
. once TRBJ1-4 TRBV5-1 CASSLGARGEKLFF TGCGCCAGCAGCTTAGGGGCCAGGGGTGAAAAACTGTTTTTT
TRBD1 few TRBJ1-3 TRBV11-2 CASRPDRVGNTIYF TGTGCCAGCAGACCCGACAGGGTCGGAAACACCATATATTTT
. . TRBJ2-3 TRBV5-1 CASSTKPQGGLVGSSTDTQYF TGCGCCAGCAGCACCAAACCACAGGGAGGACTAGTTGGAAGTAGCACAGATACGCAGTATTTT
TRBD2 few TRBJ2-3 TRBV28 CASSLSGTTDTQYF TGTGCCAGCAGCCTTAGCGGGACCACAGATACGCAGTATTTT
. . TRBJ2-5 TRBV5-1 CASTSGLETQYF TGCGCCAGCACCTCAGGGTTAGAGACCCAGTACTTC
. few TRBJ2-7 TRBV11-2 CASSLGAGLRYEQYF TGTGCCAGCAGCTTAGGGGCAGGGCTACGCTACGAGCAGTACTTC
TRBD1 . TRBJ1-5 TRBV10-3 CAIGDRAQSNQPQHF TGTGCCATCGGCGACAGGGCCCAGAGCAATCAGCCCCAGCATTTT
TRBD2 . TRBJ2-1 TRBV7-9 CASSVLPPSGSGSEQFF TGTGCCAGCAGCGTACTCCCTCCTAGCGGGAGTGGATCTGAGCAGTTCTTC
. once TRBJ2-1 TRBV27 CASSRGNEQFF TGTGCCAGCAGCAGGGGCAATGAGCAGTTCTTC
. . TRBJ1-2 TRBV6-5 CASDRGAYGGYTF TGTGCCAGCGATCGGGGTGCGTACGGTGGCTACACCTTC
. once TRBJ2-5 TRBV6-6 CASSPGAETQYF TGTGCCAGCAGTCCAGGGGCAGAGACCCAGTACTTC
. . TRBJ1-2 TRBV3-1/TRBV3-2 CASSQTRQHYGYTF TGTGCCAGCAGCCAAACCAGACAGCACTATGGCTACACCTTC
TRBD1 few TRBJ2-1 TRBV7-9 CASSSTTGLNEQFF TGTGCCAGCAGTTCGACGACAGGGCTCAATGAGCAGTTCTTC
TRBD2 . TRBJ2-7 TRBV27 CASSLREGLYEQYF TGTGCCAGCAGTTTGAGGGAGGGGCTCTACGAGCAGTACTTC
TRBD2 few TRBJ2-5 TRBV3-1/TRBV3-2 CASSQDGLVGETQYF TGTGCCAGCAGCCAGGACGGACTAGTCGGGGAGACCCAGTACTTC